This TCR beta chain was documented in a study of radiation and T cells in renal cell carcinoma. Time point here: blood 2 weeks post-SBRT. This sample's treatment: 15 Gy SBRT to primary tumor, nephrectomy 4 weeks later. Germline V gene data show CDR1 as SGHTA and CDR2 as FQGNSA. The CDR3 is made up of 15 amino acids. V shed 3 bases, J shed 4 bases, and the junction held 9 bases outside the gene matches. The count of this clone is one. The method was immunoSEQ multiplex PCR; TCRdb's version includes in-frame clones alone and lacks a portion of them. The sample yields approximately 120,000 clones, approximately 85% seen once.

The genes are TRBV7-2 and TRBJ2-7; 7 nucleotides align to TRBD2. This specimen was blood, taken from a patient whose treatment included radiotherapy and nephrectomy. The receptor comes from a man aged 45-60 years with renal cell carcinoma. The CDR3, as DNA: TGTGCCAGCAGCTTCGCCGGGACTACGCCTTACGAGCAGTACTTC. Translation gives CASSFAGTTPYEQYF.